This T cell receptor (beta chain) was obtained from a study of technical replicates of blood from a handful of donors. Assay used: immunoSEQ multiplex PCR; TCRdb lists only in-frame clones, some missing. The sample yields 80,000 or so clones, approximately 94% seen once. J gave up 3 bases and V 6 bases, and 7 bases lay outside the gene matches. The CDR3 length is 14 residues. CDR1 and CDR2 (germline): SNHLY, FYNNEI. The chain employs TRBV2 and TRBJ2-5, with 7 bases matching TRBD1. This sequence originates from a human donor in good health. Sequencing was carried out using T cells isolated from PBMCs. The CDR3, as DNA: TGTGCCAGCAGCGTCTATGGGACAGAAGAGACCCAGTACTTC. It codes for CASSVYGTEETQYF.